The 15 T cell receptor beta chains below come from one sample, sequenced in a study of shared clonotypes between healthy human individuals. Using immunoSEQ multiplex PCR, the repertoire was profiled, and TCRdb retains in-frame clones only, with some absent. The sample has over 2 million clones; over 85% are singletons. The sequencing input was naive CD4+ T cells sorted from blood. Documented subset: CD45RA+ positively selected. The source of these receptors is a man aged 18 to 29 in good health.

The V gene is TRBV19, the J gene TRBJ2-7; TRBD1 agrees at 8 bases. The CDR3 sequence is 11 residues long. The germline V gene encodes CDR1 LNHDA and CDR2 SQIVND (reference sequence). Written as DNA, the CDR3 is TGTGCGACAGGGGAAGCCTACGAGCAGTACTTC. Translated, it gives CATGEAYEQYF.

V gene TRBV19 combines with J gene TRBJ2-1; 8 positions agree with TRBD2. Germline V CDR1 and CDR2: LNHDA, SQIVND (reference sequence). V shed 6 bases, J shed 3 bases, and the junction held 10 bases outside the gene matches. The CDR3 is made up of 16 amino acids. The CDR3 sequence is CASSNTRRGVYNEQFF. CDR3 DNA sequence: TGTGCCAGTAGCAATACTAGGCGGGGGGTCTACAATGAGCAGTTCTTC.

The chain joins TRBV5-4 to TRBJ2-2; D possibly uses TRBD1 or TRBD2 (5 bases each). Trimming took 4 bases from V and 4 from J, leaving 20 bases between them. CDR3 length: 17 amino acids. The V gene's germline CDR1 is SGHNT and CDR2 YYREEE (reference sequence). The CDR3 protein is CASSPGPPGPLTGELFF. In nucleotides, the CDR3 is TGTGCCAGCAGCCCGGGACCGCCGGGACCCCTCACCGGGGAGCTGTTTTTT.

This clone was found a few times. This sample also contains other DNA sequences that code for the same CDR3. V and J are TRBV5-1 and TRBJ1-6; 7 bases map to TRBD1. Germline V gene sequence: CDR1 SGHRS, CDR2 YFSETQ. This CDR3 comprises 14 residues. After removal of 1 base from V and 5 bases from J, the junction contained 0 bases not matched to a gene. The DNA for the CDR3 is TGCGCCAGCAGCTTGACAGGGGATAATTCACCCCTCCACTTT. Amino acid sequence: CASSLTGDNSPLHF.

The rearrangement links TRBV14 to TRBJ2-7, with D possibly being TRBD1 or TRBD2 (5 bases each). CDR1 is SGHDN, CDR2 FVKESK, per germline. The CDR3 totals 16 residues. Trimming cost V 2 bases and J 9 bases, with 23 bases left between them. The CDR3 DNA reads TGTGCCAGCAGCCAAAGTCTCGGGGCGTCGTATATAAGGCAGTACTTC. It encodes CASSQSLGASYIRQYF.

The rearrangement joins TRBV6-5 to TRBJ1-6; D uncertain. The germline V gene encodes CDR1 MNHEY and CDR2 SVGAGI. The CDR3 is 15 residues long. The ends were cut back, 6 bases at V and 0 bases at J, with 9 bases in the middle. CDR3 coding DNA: TGTGCCAGCAGAGATCTGAGCTCCTATAATTCACCCCTCCACTTT. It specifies CASRDLSSYNSPLHF.

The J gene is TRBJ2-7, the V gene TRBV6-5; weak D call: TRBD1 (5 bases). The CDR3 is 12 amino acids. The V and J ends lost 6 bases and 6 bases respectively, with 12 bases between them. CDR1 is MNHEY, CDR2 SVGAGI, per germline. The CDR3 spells CASSRKQGEQYF. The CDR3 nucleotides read TGTGCCAGCAGCCGAAAGCAGGGCGAGCAGTACTTC.

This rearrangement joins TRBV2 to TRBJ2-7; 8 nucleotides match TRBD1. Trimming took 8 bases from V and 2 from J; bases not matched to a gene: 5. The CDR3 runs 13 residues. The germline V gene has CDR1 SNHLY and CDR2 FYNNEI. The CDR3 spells CASGQGAAYEQYF. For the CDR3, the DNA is TGTGCCAGCGGACAGGGAGCAGCCTACGAGCAGTACTTC. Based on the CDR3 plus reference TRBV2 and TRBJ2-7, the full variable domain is EPEVTQTPSHQVTQMGQEVILRCVPISNHLYFYWYRQILGQKVEFLVSFYNNEISEKSEIFDDQFSVERPDGSNFTLKIRSTKLEDSAMYFCASGQGAAYEQYFGPGTRLTVT.

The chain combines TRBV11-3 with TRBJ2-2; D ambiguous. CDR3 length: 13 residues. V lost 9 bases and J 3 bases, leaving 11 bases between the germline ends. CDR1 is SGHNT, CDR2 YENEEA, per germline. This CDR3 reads CASQLVDTGELFF. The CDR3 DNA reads TGTGCCAGTCAGCTCGTGGACACCGGGGAGCTGTTTTTT.

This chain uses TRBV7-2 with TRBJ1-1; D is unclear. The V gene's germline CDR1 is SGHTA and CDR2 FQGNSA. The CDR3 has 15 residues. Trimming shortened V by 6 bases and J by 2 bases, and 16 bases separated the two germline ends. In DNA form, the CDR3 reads TGTGCCAGCAGTCTCACCCCGGGTCCTAACACTGAAGCTTTCTTT. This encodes CASSLTPGPNTEAFF. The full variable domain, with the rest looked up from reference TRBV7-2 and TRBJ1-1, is GAGVSQSPSNKVTEKGKDVELRCDPISGHTALYWYRQSLGQGLEFLIYFQGNSAPDKSGLPSDRFSAERTGGSVSTLTIQRTQQEDSAVYLCASSLTPGPNTEAFFGQGTRLTVV.

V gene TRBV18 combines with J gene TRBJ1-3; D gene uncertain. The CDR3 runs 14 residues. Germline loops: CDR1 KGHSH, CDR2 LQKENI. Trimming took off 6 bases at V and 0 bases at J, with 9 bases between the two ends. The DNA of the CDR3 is TGTGCCAGCTCCACAGAGAGCTCTGGAAACACCATATATTTT. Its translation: CASSTESSGNTIYF.

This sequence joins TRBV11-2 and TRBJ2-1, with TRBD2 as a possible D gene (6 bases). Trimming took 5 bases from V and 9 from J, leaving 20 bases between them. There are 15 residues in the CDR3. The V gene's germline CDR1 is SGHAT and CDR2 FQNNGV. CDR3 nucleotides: TGTGCCAGCAGCCCTAGACCCCTACCGGAGGGTGAGCAGTTCTTC. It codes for CASSPRPLPEGEQFF.

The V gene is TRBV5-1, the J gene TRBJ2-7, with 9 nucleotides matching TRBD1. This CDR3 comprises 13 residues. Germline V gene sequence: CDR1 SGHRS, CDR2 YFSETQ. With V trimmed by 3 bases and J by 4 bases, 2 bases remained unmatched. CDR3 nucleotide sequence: TGCGCCAGCAGCTGGGACAGGGAGTACGAGCAGTACTTC. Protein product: CASSWDREYEQYF.

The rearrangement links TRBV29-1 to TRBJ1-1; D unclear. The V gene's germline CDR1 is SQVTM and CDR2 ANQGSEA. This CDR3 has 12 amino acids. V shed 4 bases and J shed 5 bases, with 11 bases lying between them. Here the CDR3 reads CSVVQLGTEAFF. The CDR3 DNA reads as TGCAGCGTTGTGCAGCTGGGGACTGAAGCTTTCTTT.

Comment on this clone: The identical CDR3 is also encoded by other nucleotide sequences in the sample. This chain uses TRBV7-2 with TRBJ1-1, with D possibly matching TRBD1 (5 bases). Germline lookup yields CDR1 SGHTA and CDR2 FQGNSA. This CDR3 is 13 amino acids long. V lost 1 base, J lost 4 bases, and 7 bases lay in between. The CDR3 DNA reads TGTGCCAGCAGCTTAGGTGGGGGCACTGAAGCTTTCTTT. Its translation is CASSLGGGTEAFF.